These 29 T cell receptor beta chains were all obtained from the same sample, sequenced in a study of OX40 agonist ivuxolimab in advanced cancers. Library creation used the immunoSEQ multiplex PCR assay. What TCRdb holds here is the immuneACCESS table cut down to in-frame rearrangements. Part of the clones is not present; checked against another copy, under half of the missing clones reflect an unresolved V gene, and the others are unexplained. The sample table holds 100,000 or so clones, of which around 96% were seen once. Clones ranked in the top ten supply about 2% of the sample. The sample consisted of CD4+ or CD8+ T cells sorted from blood, taken in a trial of the OX40 agonist ivuxolimab. The source is an adult with an advanced solid tumor such as melanoma, head and neck, liver or kidney cancer.

This clone occurred once. The J gene is TRBJ1-6, the V gene TRBV5-5; TRBD1 is a possible D gene (6 bases). Trimming removed 4 bases at V and 4 bases at J, with 9 bases between. The CDR3 consists of 14 residues. Germline-derived CDR1 and CDR2 are SGHKS and YYEKEE (reference sequence). The CDR3 bases are TGTGCCAGCAGCCCCAGGGGATATAATTCACCCCTCCACTTT. Translation gives CASSPRGYNSPLHF.

The rearrangement links TRBV9 to TRBJ2-1; D not certain. This CDR3 spans 15 amino acids. CDR1 and CDR2 from the germline V gene are SGDLS and YYNGEE. V was trimmed by 4 bases and J by 6 bases, leaving 17 bases between them. The CDR3 DNA reads TGTGCCAGCAGCCCATCGGCTCCTAATGGCAATGAGCAGTTCTTC. Translated: CASSPSAPNGNEQFF.

This chain joins TRBV5-3 and TRBJ2-7, with no clear D. TRBV5-3 qualifies as an ORF whose function is uncertain. Trimming took 4 bases from V and 3 from J, leaving 11 bases between them. The CDR3 covers 13 residues. The DNA for the CDR3 is TGTGCCAGAAGCCCCGGAGAAGTCTACGAGCAGTACTTC. Its translation is CARSPGEVYEQYF.

A few counts support this clone. The chain employs TRBV5-6 and TRBJ2-7, with 9 bases that match TRBD1. The CDR3 spans 16 residues. Looked up from germline, CDR1 is SGHDT and CDR2 is YYEEEE. V lost 4 bases, J lost 4 bases, and 12 bases stayed unmatched. CDR3 DNA sequence: TGTGCCAGCAGCACGCAAGGGACAGGGTTCCCGTACGAGCAGTACTTC. This encodes CASSTQGTGFPYEQYF.

The J gene is TRBJ2-1, the V gene TRBV5-5, with D uncertain. CDR3 length: 12 amino acids. Germline V gene sequence: CDR1 SGHKS, CDR2 YYEKEE (reference sequence). The V gene lost 3 bases and the J gene lost 6 bases, with 7 bases spanning the gap. The CDR3 region is CASSYLSNEQFF. The CDR3 region has the DNA TGTGCCAGCAGCTATTTGAGCAATGAGCAGTTCTTC.

The chain has TRBV6-5 and TRBJ2-4; 11 bases fit TRBD1. Germline CDR1 MNHEY, CDR2 SVGAGI. The junction had 7 bases not matched to a gene; V was cut back by 0 bases and J by 15 bases. This CDR3 is built from 14 residues. In nucleotides, the CDR3 is TGTGCCAGCAGTTACTCCTCCGGGACAGGGGGGATGTACTTC. As protein: CASSYSSGTGGMYF.

The count of this clone is one. This chain connects TRBV2 to TRBJ2-7, with 16 bases that match TRBD2. Looked up from germline, CDR1 is SNHLY and CDR2 is FYNNEI. CDR3 length: 15 residues. Trimming took 7 bases from V and 2 from J; bases not matched to a gene: 2. The DNA of the CDR3 is TGTGCCAGCACCGGGACTAGCGGGGGGGCCTACGAGCAGTACTTC. Encoded protein: CASTGTSGGAYEQYF.

The chain joins TRBV12-2 to TRBJ2-5; TRBD2 is taken as the D call from the table, unchecked against the DNA. The better agreement between TRBJ2-7 and the DNA end casts doubt on the J call. TRBV12-2 is reported as a pseudogene. This CDR3 region has 24 residues. CDR3 in amino acids: CASRLAQFRKGQRTSGSKNHEQYF. The CDR3 region has the DNA TGTGCAAGTCGCTTAGCCCAGTTTCGCAAGGGCCAGAGGACTAGCGGGAGTAAGAACCACGAGCAGTACTTC.

The V call is TRBV5-4, the J call TRBJ2-7; D gene ambiguous. V was pared by 0 bases and J by 2 bases, with 15 bases between. The CDR3 spans 16 residues. The germline V gene encodes CDR1 SGHNT and CDR2 YYREEE (reference sequence). The CDR3 loop is CASSLVGGPPTYEQYF. CDR3 nucleotides: TGTGCCAGCAGCTTGGTTGGCGGCCCCCCAACCTACGAGCAGTACTTC.

The CDR3 loop is CARSPDPFTTAYEQYF. The CDR3 nucleotides are TGTGCCAGAAGCCCAGACCCATTTACCACCGCCTACGAGCAGTACTTC. The chain combines TRBV5-3 with TRBJ2-7; D gene unclear. TRBV5-3 is recorded as an ORF, its role being uncertain. The CDR3 spans 16 residues. The V gene lost 4 bases and the J gene lost 2 bases, with 19 bases spanning the gap.

The chain has TRBV27 and TRBJ1-1, with D possibly TRBD1 on 5 matching bases. Germline V gene lookup returns CDR1 MNHEY and CDR2 SMNVEV (reference sequence). This CDR3 has 14 residues. V shed 4 bases and J shed 1 base, with 10 bases lying between them. The CDR3 DNA reads TGTGCCAGCAGTTCGTGGCAGGGGAACACTGAAGCTTTCTTT. This encodes CASSSWQGNTEAFF.

The chain couples TRBV7-9 to TRBJ1-5; D ambiguous. The CDR3 spans 14 residues. Germline lookup yields CDR1 SEHNR and CDR2 FQNEAQ (reference sequence). Deletions cut 3 bases from V and 2 bases from J, with 8 bases between. CDR3 sequence (DNA): TGTGCCAGCAGCTTCTTAGGAGGCAATCAGCCCCAGCATTTT. It codes for CASSFLGGNQPQHF.

This clone has a single count. The gene calls are TRBV18 and TRBJ2-5; 10 nucleotides match TRBD1. The CDR3 contains 13 residues. Losses at the gene ends were 8 bases for V and 5 bases for J; bases not matched to a gene: 5. Germline-derived CDR1 and CDR2 are KGHSH and LQKENI. CDR3 amino acids: CASGTGDRETQYF. The CDR3 DNA reads TGTGCCAGCGGGACAGGGGATCGGGAGACCCAGTACTTC. Full variable domain (missing parts from reference TRBV18 and TRBJ2-5): NAGVMQNPRHLVRRRGQEARLRCSPMKGHSHVYWYRQLPEEGLKFMVYLQKENIIDESGMPKERFSAEFPKEGPSILRIQQVVRGDSAAYFCASGTGDRETQYFGPGTRLLVL.

The chain uses TRBV20-1 and TRBJ2-2; D gene ambiguous. This CDR3 has 11 amino acids. Germline V gene lookup returns CDR1 DFQATT and CDR2 SNEGSKA (reference sequence). V was clipped by 3 bases and J by 6 bases, with 5 bases between them. CDR3 sequence (DNA): TGCAGTGCTAGGGGCGCCGGGGAGCTGTTTTTT. It translates to CSARGAGELFF.

The rearrangement joins TRBV6-1 to TRBJ2-5, with D tentatively TRBD2 (5 bases). The germline V gene has CDR1 MNHNS and CDR2 SASEGT. The CDR3 runs to 17 residues. Between the trimmed V and J ends, which lost 3 bases and 4 bases, there was a span of 21 bases. Here the CDR3 reads CASSDRAQELEGETQYF. The CDR3 nucleotides read TGTGCCAGCAGTGACCGGGCTCAGGAGCTTGAGGGAGAGACCCAGTACTTC.

This clone has a single count. The gene calls are TRBV19 and TRBJ1-2; TRBD1 matches 7 bases. The junction had 6 bases not matched to a gene; V was cut back by 6 bases and J by 2 bases. This CDR3 is 14 amino acids long. Germline CDR1 and CDR2: LNHDA and SQIVND (reference sequence). Here the CDR3 reads CASRTLGQNYGYTF. CDR3 nucleotide sequence: TGTGCCAGTAGAACCTTGGGACAGAACTATGGCTACACCTTC.

V and J are TRBV5-1 and TRBJ2-3, with 8 bases that match TRBD2. The CDR3 covers 16 residues. CDR1 SGHRS and CDR2 YFSETQ come from the germline V gene. V dropped 4 bases and J dropped 5; count of bases not matched to a gene: 12. CDR3 coding DNA: TGCGCCAGCAGCCTCCTCGGAGCGGGGGTTTTAGATACGCAGTATTTT. It translates to CASSLLGAGVLDTQYF.

The chain joins TRBV6-5 to TRBJ1-5; no clear D gene. There are 16 residues in the CDR3. Germline V CDR1 and CDR2: MNHEY, SVGAGI. V was trimmed by 0 bases and J by 2 bases, leaving 11 bases between them. The CDR3 loop is CASSYSPPQGNQPQHF. The CDR3 coding sequence is TGTGCCAGCAGTTACTCCCCCCCCCAGGGCAATCAGCCCCAGCATTTT.

The rearrangement uses TRBV7-3 and TRBJ2-5; D ambiguous. The germline V gene encodes CDR1 SGHTA and CDR2 FQGTGA. Trimming cost V 0 bases and J 0 bases, with 2 bases left between them. This CDR3 region has 13 residues. The chain's CDR3 is CASSLTDQETQYF. The CDR3 DNA is TGTGCCAGCAGCTTAACGGACCAAGAGACCCAGTACTTC.

The V gene is TRBV7-9, the J gene TRBJ2-5, with 8 nucleotides matching TRBD1. Per the germline V gene, CDR1 is SEHNR and CDR2 is FQNEAQ (reference sequence). This CDR3 has 15 residues. Trimming took 1 base from V and 5 from J; bases not matched to a gene: 6. CDR3 nucleotides: TGTGCCAGCAGCTTAGTAGGCAGGGGGCTTGAGACCCAGTACTTC. Protein: CASSLVGRGLETQYF.

The rearrangement joins TRBV19 to TRBJ2-1; 14 bases fit TRBD2. Germline V lookup: CDR1 LNHDA, CDR2 SQIVND (reference sequence). The ends lost 4 bases at V and 11 bases at J; junction bases unmatched: 16. There are 18 residues in the CDR3. The CDR3 spells CASSNGLAGGPLGGKQFF. The CDR3 nucleotides are TGTGCCAGTAGTAACGGACTAGCGGGAGGCCCGCTGGGGGGGAAGCAGTTCTTC.

J is TRBJ1-5 and V is TRBV7-8, with 8 positions matching TRBD1. Trimming removed 8 bases from V and 3 bases from J; junction bases left unmatched: 3. CDR1 SGHVS and CDR2 FQNEAQ come from the germline V gene. This CDR3 contains 13 residues. CDR3 residues: CASQDRANQPQHF. The CDR3 DNA reads TGTGCCAGCCAGGACAGGGCCAATCAGCCCCAGCATTTT.

The V call is TRBV25-1, the J call TRBJ1-5; tentative D call: TRBD1 (5 bases). The ends were cut back, 1 base at V and 3 bases at J, with 19 bases in the middle. This CDR3 comprises 18 residues. Germline CDR1 MGHDK, CDR2 SYGVNS. The CDR3 coding sequence is TGTGCCAGCAGTGAATTGACCCATAGCCCCAGGGCCAATCAGCCCCAGCATTTT. Its translation is CASSELTHSPRANQPQHF.

This chain joins TRBV19 and TRBJ1-5; D uncertain. The V end was cut by 5 bases, the J end by 6 bases, with 11 bases between. CDR3 length: 13 residues. Germline lookup yields CDR1 LNHDA and CDR2 SQIVND (reference sequence). The CDR3 protein is CASSFGWGQPQHF. DNA for the CDR3: TGTGCCAGTAGTTTTGGATGGGGTCAGCCCCAGCATTTT.

The chain is built from TRBV7-6 and TRBJ1-3; TRBD1 is a possible D gene (6 bases). Trimming cost V 5 bases and J 4 bases, with 21 bases left between them. CDR3 size: 17 residues. The germline CDR1 and CDR2 sequences are SGHVS and FNYEAQ. The CDR3 sequence is CASSTQLAGDVGNTIYF. The CDR3, as DNA: TGTGCCAGCAGCACCCAGCTAGCAGGGGATGTGGGAAACACCATATATTTT.

This chain links TRBV7-9 with TRBJ2-7; 7 nucleotides agree with TRBD1. Losses at the gene ends were 7 bases for V and 6 bases for J; bases not matched to a gene: 12. The CDR3 extends over 14 amino acids. Germline values: CDR1 SEHNR, CDR2 FQNEAQ (reference sequence). The CDR3 nucleotides are TGTGCCAGCATCCACAATAGGGCAGGGGGCGAGCAGTACTTC. Encoded protein: CASIHNRAGGEQYF.

The J gene is TRBJ1-3, the V gene TRBV9; D call uncertain. Germline loops: CDR1 SGDLS, CDR2 YYNGEE. The CDR3 is made up of 14 amino acids. V was pared by 2 bases and J by 2 bases, with 8 bases between. CDR3 sequence reads: CASSVSSPGNTIYF. CDR3 nucleotide sequence: TGTGCCAGCAGCGTCAGCAGCCCTGGAAACACCATATATTTT.

The chain joins TRBV28 to TRBJ1-1, with no clear D. CDR1 is MDHEN and CDR2 is SYDVKM in the germline V gene. Trimming cost V 4 bases and J 9 bases, with 18 bases left between them. The CDR3 totals 14 residues. CDR3 protein: CASSSPLSSFKAFF. In nucleotides, the CDR3 is TGTGCCAGCAGTTCCCCCCTAAGCAGCTTCAAAGCTTTCTTT.

DNA of the CDR3: TGTGCCAGCAGTGAGATGGAGGGGGGCAATCAGCCCCAGCATTTT. Protein: CASSEMEGGNQPQHF. The rearrangement joins TRBV6-1 to TRBJ1-5, with D possibly being TRBD1 (6 bases). The CDR3 totals 15 residues. Trimming took 3 bases from V and 2 from J, leaving 11 bases between them. The germline V gene has CDR1 MNHNS and CDR2 SASEGT.